These 18 T cell receptor beta chains were all obtained from the same sample, sequenced in a study of blood T cell repertoires in COVID-19. Produced via immunoSEQ multiplex PCR; TCRdb's table is partial and in-frame only. Here the sample spans some 77,000 clones, about four fifths being singletons. The specimen sequenced was peripheral blood. Source of these receptors: a woman between 65 and 79 years old with acute or convalescent COVID-19.

V usage is TRBV5-4 and J usage is TRBJ1-1, with 7 bases that match TRBD1. CDR1 SGHNT and CDR2 YYREEE come from the germline V gene (reference sequence). The CDR3 is made up of 14 amino acids. J was trimmed by 7 bases and V by 0 bases; bases with no gene match: 6. CDR3 coding DNA: TGTGCCAGCAGCTTGGAAAGACAGGGAAGTGAAGCTTTCTTT. Translating it yields CASSLERQGSEAFF. The whole variable domain, filled in from reference TRBV5-4 and TRBJ1-1, reads ETGVTQSPTHLIKTRGQQVTLRCSSQSGHNTVSWYQQALGQGPQFIFQYYREEENGRGNFPPRFSGLQFPNYSSELNVNALELDDSALYLCASSLERQGSEAFFGQGTRLTVV.

V gene TRBV7-9 combines with J gene TRBJ2-1, with 9 bases matching TRBD2. V trimming: 9 bases; J trimming: 6 bases; junction bases outside the gene matches: 21. The germline V gene has CDR1 SEHNR and CDR2 FQNEAQ (reference sequence). The CDR3 has 18 residues. CDR3 loop: CASSPPGLGLATGNEQFF. CDR3 DNA: TGTGCCAGTAGCCCGCCCGGACTAGGACTAGCGACTGGCAATGAGCAGTTCTTC.

This chain uses TRBV5-1 with TRBJ2-1, with 7 bases matching TRBD1. The V and J ends lost 3 bases and 8 bases, in that order; junction bases with no gene match: 5. This CDR3 contains 13 residues. Germline-derived CDR1 and CDR2 are SGHRS and YFSETQ. The CDR3 region has the DNA TGCGCCAGCAGCTCTTACGACAGGGATGAGCAGTTCTTC. Its protein is CASSSYDRDEQFF.

The V gene is TRBV3-1 (or the pseudogene TRBV3-2), the J gene TRBJ2-1; perhaps TRBD2 as D (6 bases). The length of the CDR3 is 17 residues. Trimming took 4 bases from V and 1 from J, leaving 17 bases between them. CDR1 is LGHDT, CDR2 YNNKEL, per germline (reference sequence). This chain's CDR3 is CASSPPSWLASYNEQFF. In nucleotides, the CDR3 is TGTGCCAGCAGCCCCCCAAGTTGGCTAGCGTCCTACAATGAGCAGTTCTTC.

The chain has TRBV5-6 and TRBJ2-1; TRBD2 agrees at 11 bases. CDR3 length: 15 amino acids. Germline values: CDR1 SGHDT, CDR2 YYEEEE. V lost 5 bases and J lost 5; bases outside the gene matches: 6. Here the CDR3 reads CASREGLAAHNEQFF. Here the CDR3 DNA reads TGTGCCAGCAGGGAGGGACTAGCGGCCCACAATGAGCAGTTCTTC. Complete variable domain (other parts from reference TRBV5-6 and TRBJ2-1): DAGVTQSPTHLIKTRGQQVTLRCSPKSGHDTVSWYQQALGQGPQFIFQYYEEEERQRGNFPDRFSGHQFPNYSSELNVNALLLGDSALYLCASREGLAAHNEQFFGPGTRLTVL.

This rearrangement joins TRBV28 to TRBJ1-6, with TRBD1 matching over 8 bases. This CDR3 is built from 16 residues. V shed 4 bases, J shed 8 bases, and the junction held 10 bases outside the gene matches. CDR1 is MDHEN and CDR2 is SYDVKM in the germline V gene. CDR3 bases: TGTGCCAGCAGTTCCGCGGTGAGACAGGGGTATTCACCCCTCCACTTT. Translating gives CASSSAVRQGYSPLHF.

This chain links TRBV11-2 with TRBJ2-7; TRBD1 aligns across 8 bases. J was trimmed by 5 bases and V by 6 bases; bases with no gene match: 6. Germline CDR1 is SGHAT and CDR2 is FQNNGV. The CDR3 has 13 residues. The CDR3, as DNA: TGTGCCAGCAGTTCGGACAGGGCCCACGAGCAGTACTTC. Its protein is CASSSDRAHEQYF.

The chain couples TRBV5-1 to TRBJ1-5, with D perhaps matching TRBD1 (6 bases). The CDR3 spans 15 residues. Germline assignment: CDR1 SGHRS and CDR2 YFSETQ. Trimming removed 4 bases from V and 1 base from J, with 12 bases in between. The CDR3 DNA reads as TGCGCCAGCAGCCCGGGGGGCTCGAGCAATCAGCCCCAGCATTTT. Its protein is CASSPGGSSNQPQHF.

The V call is TRBV6-5, the J call TRBJ1-2; 8 bases fit TRBD1. V lost 6 bases to trimming and J lost 8 bases; unmatched junction nucleotides: 8. This CDR3 spans 13 amino acids. Germline CDR1 MNHEY, CDR2 SVGAGI. The CDR3 spells CASSQGAGRGYTF. The CDR3 nucleotides are TGTGCCAGCAGCCAGGGGGCTGGGCGCGGCTACACCTTC.

In its sample, this clone was seen a few times. The CDR3 is CASSHHHSGVDYGYTF. The CDR3 region has the DNA TGCGCCAGCAGCCATCATCATTCAGGGGTGGACTATGGCTACACCTTC. The rearrangement links TRBV5-1 to TRBJ1-2; perhaps TRBD1 as D (6 bases). Germline CDR1 and CDR2: SGHRS and YFSETQ. V was trimmed by 4 bases and J by 3 bases, leaving 19 bases between them. The CDR3 has 16 amino acids.

The chain recombines TRBV19 with TRBJ1-4, with 8 nucleotides matching TRBD1. Trimming removed 5 bases from V and 1 base from J; junction bases left unmatched: 6. CDR1 is LNHDA, CDR2 SQIVND, per germline (reference sequence). The CDR3 runs to 16 residues. CDR3 sequence: CASSARGRRTNEKLFF. The DNA for the CDR3 is TGTGCCAGTAGTGCCAGGGGGCGCAGAACTAATGAAAAACTGTTTTTT. The full variable domain, its missing parts supplied by reference TRBV19 and TRBJ1-4, is DGGITQSPKYLFRKEGQNVTLSCEQNLNHDAMYWYRQDPGQGLRLIYYSQIVNDFQKGDIAEGYSVSREKKESFPLTVTSAQKNPTAFYLCASSARGRRTNEKLFFGSGTQLSVL.

This chain connects TRBV3-1 (or the pseudogene TRBV3-2) to TRBJ1-1; a possible D gene is TRBD1 (6 bases). The ends were cut back, 3 bases at V and 0 bases at J, with 11 bases in the middle. Per germline, CDR1 LGHDT and CDR2 YNNKEL (reference sequence). This CDR3 spans 15 amino acids. CDR3 bases: TGTGCCAGCAGCCAGATCGGACAGTTGAACACTGAAGCTTTCTTT. Translated, it gives CASSQIGQLNTEAFF.

The genes are TRBV7-9 and TRBJ2-1; TRBD2 matches 10 bases. Germline CDR1 reads SEHNR; CDR2 reads FQNEAQ (reference sequence). The V gene end was trimmed by 1 base and the J gene end by 7 bases; junction bases not matched to a gene: 10. The CDR3 extends over 17 amino acids. The CDR3 region is CASSLGSLAGEDNEQFF. CDR3 DNA sequence: TGTGCCAGCAGCTTAGGCTCTCTAGCGGGAGAAGATAATGAGCAGTTCTTC.

The rearrangement links TRBV11-2 to TRBJ2-7; TRBD2 might be the D (5 bases). The V end was cut by 4 bases, the J end by 1 base, with 20 bases between. This CDR3 is built from 17 residues. Germline V CDR1 and CDR2: SGHAT, FQNNGV. Written as DNA, the CDR3 is TGTGCCAGCAGCTCACAATTCCCCTGGGAGAAATCCTACGAGCAGTACTTC. As protein: CASSSQFPWEKSYEQYF.

The V call is TRBV4-1, the J call TRBJ1-1; the match to TRBD1 covers 7 bases. Germline assignment: CDR1 MGHRA and CDR2 YSYEKL. V shed 1 base and J 4 bases; nucleotides not matched to a gene: 9. The CDR3 spans 16 residues. The CDR3 coding sequence is TGCGCCAGCAGCCAAGGACAGGGACCTGTAGGCACTGAAGCTTTCTTT. Translation gives CASSQGQGPVGTEAFF.

The V gene is TRBV7-9, the J gene TRBJ1-5; D is undetermined. The CDR3 has 13 amino acids. CDR1 and CDR2 from the germline V gene are SEHNR and FQNEAQ (reference sequence). The V end lost 4 bases, the J end lost 4 bases, and 8 bases lay between the germline ends. For the CDR3, the DNA is TGTGCCAGCAGCTCGGGTGGGAATCAGCCCCAGCATTTT. Translation: CASSSGGNQPQHF. The variable domain in full, with the rest retrieved from reference TRBV7-9 and TRBJ1-5, is DTGVSQNPRHKITKRGQNVTFRCDPISEHNRLYWYRQTLGQGPEFLTYFQNEAQLEKSRLLSDRFSAERPKGSFSTLEIQRTEQGDSAMYLCASSSGGNQPQHFGDGTRLSIL.

CDR3 in amino acids: CASSLVAAFTNTEAFF. CDR3 DNA: TGCGCCAGCAGCTTGGTGGCAGCGTTTACAAACACTGAAGCTTTCTTT. The rearrangement joins TRBV5-1 to TRBJ1-1; D is unresolved. Trimming took off 0 bases at V and 2 bases at J, with 14 bases between the two ends. Germline loops: CDR1 SGHRS, CDR2 YFSETQ. This CDR3 contains 16 residues. Full variable domain (remainder filled in from reference TRBV5-1 and TRBJ1-1): KAGVTQTPRYLIKTRGQQVTLSCSPISGHRSVSWYQQTPGQGLQFLFEYFSETQRNKGNFPGRFSGRQFSNSRSEMNVSTLELGDSALYLCASSLVAAFTNTEAFFGQGTRLTVV.

The chain carries TRBV3-1 (or the pseudogene TRBV3-2) and TRBJ2-1; tentatively, D is TRBD2 (5 bases). This CDR3 has 13 residues. Per germline, CDR1 LGHDT and CDR2 YNNKEL (reference sequence). With 0 bases removed from V and 12 bases from J, the gap between germline ends came to 12 bases. In DNA, the CDR3 is TGTGCCAGCAGCCAAGAACCCCTAGCAGGGCAGTTCTTC. The encoded protein is CASSQEPLAGQFF.